In its sample, the clone carrying this TCR beta chain was seen a few times. Sequencing used immunoSEQ multiplex PCR; TCRdb keeps in-frame clones, though not all of them. The table lists about 12,000 clones, around 30% of them singletons. The data were obtained in a study of graft-versus-host responses after intestinal transplantation. The wider study: Induction using anti-thymocyte globulin, followed by tacrolimus and steroids for 2 to 4 years, was given to all recipients. Regarding the study as a whole: GvH clones occurred in recipient marrow; some first appeared in ileum or blood.

Irradiated, violet-dye-labeled stimulator cells, around 200,000 in number, were plated with around 200,000 CFSE-labeled responder cells. Post-reaction sorting isolated proliferating CFSE-low CD3+CD4+ and CD3+CD8+ responders. From germline, CDR1 is MGHRA and CDR2 YSYEKL. CDR3 length equals 15 residues. The germline V and J ends were trimmed by 0 bases and 5 bases, with 14 bases remaining between them. J is TRBJ2-7 and V is TRBV4-1, with unresolved D. The sequencing here drew on alloreactive CD8+ T cells from a mixed lymphocyte reaction culture, taken before intestinal transplant. Sample subset: CFSE-low proliferating T cells sorted from roughly 6-day pre-transplant mixed lymphocyte reaction (GvH or HvG direction). This clonotype originated in a human patient who received an intestinal transplant. The CDR3 is CASSQDIPPSDEQYF. The CDR3 DNA follows: TGCGCCAGCAGCCAAGATATACCACCTTCGGACGAGCAGTACTTC.